Below, one T cell receptor beta chain is given with its context. This sample stems from a study of blood T cell repertoires in COVID-19. Study details: Acute and convalescent COVID-19 samples came from the United States, Italy and Spain. From T cells, B-cell-depleted T cells, or PBMCs came the material, which was cDNA or gDNA.

The CDR3 contains 16 residues. Trimming removed 6 bases from V and 5 bases from J, with 17 bases in between. Germline V gene data show CDR1 as LNHDA and CDR2 as SQIVND (reference sequence). As processed by the authors: Reference gene primer amplification gave estimated nucleated cell counts. The data were produced by immunoSEQ multiplex PCR, yet TCRdb's version contains in-frame clones alone and is incomplete. V and J calls plus clone size are reproduced from that table; the DNA served to infer D and trimming. Here the sample spans about 180,000 clones, about 80% being singletons. This clonotype was sampled from a woman between 70 and 85 years old with acute or convalescent COVID-19. Sequencing was performed on peripheral blood. The chain carries TRBV19 and TRBJ1-6; unclear D gene. This CDR3 is CASSLISSPHNSPLHF. The CDR3 nucleotides read TGTGCCAGTAGCCTTATATCAAGCCCTCATAATTCACCCCTCCACTTT.